The 5 T cell receptor beta chains reported below all come from one sample, sequenced in a study of blood T cell repertoires in COVID-19. Assay used: immunoSEQ multiplex PCR; TCRdb lists only in-frame clones, some missing. The sample carries some 27,000 clones, 89% recorded once. Sequencing input: peripheral blood. These receptors originate from a human donor in a cohort sampled during active COVID-19.

This chain uses TRBV19 with TRBJ2-7; maybe TRBD1 (6 bases). Germline assignment: CDR1 LNHDA and CDR2 SQIVND (reference sequence). Trimming took 5 bases from V and 0 from J, leaving 11 bases between them. The CDR3 extends over 14 amino acids. CDR3: CASSPGTSSYEQYF. DNA for the CDR3: TGTGCCAGTAGTCCCGGGACATCCTCCTACGAGCAGTACTTC.

V and J are TRBV4-1 and TRBJ1-2; tentative D call: TRBD1 (5 bases). Germline V gene sequence: CDR1 MGHRA, CDR2 YSYEKL. This CDR3 is built from 12 residues. Deletions cut 5 bases from V and 4 bases from J, with 8 bases between. CDR3 protein: CASSWGPYGYTF. For the CDR3, the DNA is TGCGCCAGCAGCTGGGGCCCCTATGGCTACACCTTC.

This clone was seen only a few times. The CDR3 DNA reads TGTGCCAGCAGCTCGACCGGGACAGACACCTACGAGCAGTACTTC. Its translation: CASSSTGTDTYEQYF. V is TRBV7-3 and J is TRBJ2-7; 7 nucleotides agree with TRBD1. The J segment lost 2 bases and the V segment lost 4 bases, leaving 8 bases of the junction unmatched. The CDR3 runs to 15 residues. CDR1 is SGHTA, CDR2 FQGTGA, per germline.

This rearrangement joins TRBV4-1 to TRBJ2-3; tentatively, D is TRBD1 (6 bases). Germline V CDR1 and CDR2: MGHRA, YSYEKL. CDR3 length: 15 amino acids. Trimming left V 5 bases short and J 2 bases short, with 14 bases between. The CDR3 loop reads CASSETGFNTDTQYF. The CDR3 DNA is TGCGCCAGCAGCGAGACAGGTTTTAACACAGATACGCAGTATTTT.

The rearrangement joins TRBV3-1 (or the pseudogene TRBV3-2) to TRBJ2-2, with a tentative D call TRBD2 (7 bases). Germline V CDR1 and CDR2: LGHDT, YNNKEL (reference sequence). The CDR3 covers 15 residues. Trimming took off 1 base at V and 5 bases at J, with 11 bases between the two ends. CDR3 sequence reads: CASSQGTRGTGELFF. As DNA, the CDR3 is TGTGCCAGCAGCCAAGGGACTAGGGGGACCGGGGAGCTGTTTTTT.